What follows are 23 T cell receptor beta chains derived from one specimen sequenced in a study of blood T cell repertoires in COVID-19. TCRdb keeps only in-frame clones here, not all; method: immunoSEQ multiplex PCR. The sample comprises tens of thousands of clones, roughly 80% of which are singletons, and 13% to 15% rests with the top ten. The sample comprised peripheral blood. The source of these receptors is a human donor with acute or convalescent COVID-19. The donor label of this sample is uncertain.

The V call is TRBV27, the J call TRBJ2-7, with a tentative D call TRBD1 (5 bases). Germline V gives CDR1 MNHEY, CDR2 SMNVEV (reference sequence). This CDR3 spans 14 amino acids. V was trimmed by 6 bases and J by 4 bases, leaving 16 bases between them. CDR3 in DNA: TGTGCCAGCAGCACCAACCAGGGCCCTTACGAGCAGTACTTC. Amino acids: CASSTNQGPYEQYF.

This chain links TRBV27 with TRBJ1-2, with 8 bases that match TRBD1. CDR1 and CDR2 (germline): MNHEY, SMNVEV (reference sequence). J gave up 7 bases and V 4 bases, and 8 bases lay outside the gene matches. The CDR3 covers 14 residues. This CDR3 reads CASSYAQGAGGYTF. In nucleotides, the CDR3 is TGTGCCAGCAGTTACGCCCAGGGGGCCGGTGGCTACACCTTC.

The chain combines TRBV7-8 with TRBJ2-7, with 7 positions matching TRBD2. In germline, CDR1 is SGHVS, CDR2 FQNEAQ. V shed 8 bases and J 4 bases; nucleotides not matched to a gene: 8. The CDR3 is made up of 13 amino acids. The CDR3 sequence is CASGGRATYEQYF. CDR3 coding DNA: TGTGCCAGCGGGGGGAGGGCCACATACGAGCAGTACTTC.

The chain recombines TRBV19 with TRBJ1-2; 9 positions agree with TRBD1. This CDR3 region has 17 residues. Germline CDR1 is LNHDA and CDR2 is SQIVND (reference sequence). The junction had 16 bases not matched to a gene; V was cut back by 5 bases and J by 6 bases. The CDR3 sequence: CASSGFAPQGAGDGYTF. CDR3 DNA: TGTGCCAGTAGTGGCTTCGCACCACAGGGGGCTGGGGATGGCTACACCTTC.

V is TRBV7-2 and J is TRBJ2-6; D perhaps matches TRBD2 (5 bases). Germline loops: CDR1 SGHTA, CDR2 FQGNSA. The CDR3 is 15 amino acids. V was clipped by 4 bases and J by 4 bases, with 11 bases between them. CDR3 nucleotide sequence: TGTGCCAGCAGCTCCGTGGCGGGCGGGGCCAACGTCCTGACTTTC. It yields the protein CASSSVAGGANVLTF. The full variable domain, with the rest looked up from reference TRBV7-2 and TRBJ2-6, is GAGVSQSPSNKVTEKGKDVELRCDPISGHTALYWYRQSLGQGLEFLIYFQGNSAPDKSGLPSDRFSAERTGGSVSTLTIQRTQQEDSAVYLCASSSVAGGANVLTFGAGSRLTVL.

This clone was seen just once. This chain links TRBV4-1 with TRBJ2-5, with D possibly being TRBD1 (6 bases). CDR3 length equals 15 residues. V was clipped by 4 bases and J by 1 base, with 13 bases between them. Per germline, CDR1 MGHRA and CDR2 YSYEKL. CDR3 in DNA: TGCGCCAGCAGCCTAACAGGGCTCACCCAAGAGACCCAGTACTTC. Translation gives CASSLTGLTQETQYF.

The chain carries TRBV5-1 and TRBJ1-6; TRBD1 aligns across 11 bases. V lost 3 bases and J lost 10; bases outside the gene matches: 3. Germline CDR1 is SGHRS and CDR2 is YFSETQ. This CDR3 has 14 amino acids. The CDR3, as DNA: TGCGCCAGCAGCTCCGGACAGGGGGCCTCACCCCTCCACTTT. Protein sequence: CASSSGQGASPLHF.

Written as DNA, the CDR3 is TGTGCCTGGAACCGTCGGACAGGGGAAGGGGAAAAACTGTTTTTT. Its translation is CAWNRRTGEGEKLFF. V and J are TRBV30 and TRBJ1-4; 9 bases agree with TRBD1. Trimming cost V 4 bases and J 8 bases; bases outside gene matches: 11. Germline lookup yields CDR1 GTSNPN and CDR2 SVGIG (reference sequence). The CDR3 length is 15 residues.

The sample holds a few counts of this clone. The chain couples TRBV3-1 (or the pseudogene TRBV3-2) to TRBJ1-2; TRBD1 aligns across 7 bases. The germline V gene has CDR1 LGHDT and CDR2 YNNKEL (reference sequence). Unmatched junction bases numbered 8, after V lost 4 bases and J lost 3 bases. The CDR3 extends over 15 amino acids. The chain's CDR3 is CASSPPGQLYYGYTF. CDR3 nucleotide sequence: TGTGCCAGCAGCCCTCCGGGACAGCTATACTATGGCTACACCTTC.

V and J are TRBV7-6 and TRBJ2-7; 7 bases agree with TRBD1. Germline V lookup: CDR1 SGHVS, CDR2 FNYEAQ. This CDR3 is built from 16 residues. V shed 0 bases and J 0 bases; nucleotides not matched to a gene: 5. In DNA form, the CDR3 reads TGTGCCAGCAGCTTAGCCCCGGGACAGAGCTCCTACGAGCAGTACTTC. Residues: CASSLAPGQSSYEQYF. Full variable domain (missing parts from reference TRBV7-6 and TRBJ2-7): GAGVSQSPRYKVTKRGQDVALRCDPISGHVSLYWYRQALGQGPEFLTYFNYEAQQDKSGLPNDRFSAERPEGSISTLTIQRTEQRDSAMYRCASSLAPGQSSYEQYFGPGTRLTVT.

V and J are TRBV10-2 and TRBJ2-5, with D maybe TRBD2 (5 bases). The V gene's germline CDR1 is WSHSY and CDR2 SAAADI. Trimming removed 3 bases from V and 7 bases from J, with 24 bases in between. This CDR3 is built from 17 residues. This CDR3 reads CASSDSGLADRRGTQYF. The CDR3 DNA reads as TGCGCCAGCAGTGATTCCGGCCTAGCAGATCGGAGAGGGACCCAGTACTTC.

There are a few counts of this clone. The chain is built from TRBV12-3 or TRBV12-4 and TRBJ1-5; D unresolved. CDR3 length: 12 amino acids. V was pared by 5 bases and J by 7 bases, with 9 bases between. CDR3 bases: TGTGCCAGCAGTCCTGGCATACAGCCCCAGCATTTT. Translated, it gives CASSPGIQPQHF.

The chain couples TRBV28 to TRBJ1-1; perhaps TRBD1 as D (5 bases). The CDR3 spans 16 residues. Trimming cost V 6 bases and J 0 bases, with 17 bases left between them. Germline-derived CDR1 and CDR2 are MDHEN and SYDVKM. This chain's CDR3 is CASSLAWGEMNTEAFF. The CDR3 coding sequence is TGTGCCAGCAGCCTAGCGTGGGGGGAAATGAACACTGAAGCTTTCTTT.

The chain couples TRBV11-3 to TRBJ1-1, with D possibly TRBD1 on 5 matching bases. Germline V gene lookup returns CDR1 SGHNT and CDR2 YENEEA. Deletions cut 3 bases from V and 3 bases from J, with 11 bases between. CDR3 length: 14 amino acids. For the CDR3, the DNA is TGTGCCAGCAGCTTGAGTAGGGGATACACTGAAGCTTTCTTT. As protein: CASSLSRGYTEAFF.

The CDR3 is CATRSGTGLRNTF. DNA for the CDR3: TGTGCCACCCGAAGCGGGACAGGCCTGAGGAACACCTTC. The chain combines TRBV28 with TRBJ1-2; 8 bases are a match to TRBD1. V was pared by 10 bases and J by 12 bases, with 16 bases of the junction left unmatched. The CDR3 contains 13 residues. Germline CDR1 MDHEN, CDR2 SYDVKM.

The gene calls are TRBV24-1 and TRBJ1-4; D uncertain. This CDR3 has 15 residues. V was clipped by 2 bases and J by 7 bases, with 13 bases between them. Germline V gives CDR1 KGHDR, CDR2 SFDVKD. CDR3 DNA: TGTGCCACCAGTGATTCTGAGGCCCTTGGTGAAAAACTGTTTTTT. Its translation: CATSDSEALGEKLFF.

This clone has just a few counts. The V call is TRBV5-1, the J call TRBJ2-2, with 8 bases identical to TRBD1. CDR3 length: 15 residues. CDR1 is SGHRS and CDR2 is YFSETQ in the germline V gene. V was clipped by 4 bases and J by 8 bases; unmatched bases: 10. The CDR3 nucleotides read TGCGCCAGCAGCGTTTCTCAGGGGGCGAGAGGGGAGCTGTTTTTT. As protein: CASSVSQGARGELFF.

V is TRBV7-9 and J is TRBJ2-5, with 7 bases matching TRBD2. With 8 bases clipped from V and 3 bases from J, the junction kept 9 bases outside the gene matches. Germline V gene sequence: CDR1 SEHNR, CDR2 FQNEAQ (reference sequence). The CDR3 extends over 14 amino acids. The CDR3 DNA reads TGTGCCAGCCGCCATAGGCTAGCGGAAGAGACCCAGTACTTC. This sequence encodes CASRHRLAEETQYF.

This clone was seen once. V is TRBV3-1 (or the pseudogene TRBV3-2) and J is TRBJ2-5; 9 bases fit TRBD2. Germline CDR1 reads LGHDT; CDR2 reads YNNKEL (reference sequence). CDR3 size: 20 residues. The ends lost 1 base at V and 1 base at J; junction bases unmatched: 16. The CDR3 DNA reads TGTGCCAGCAGCCAAGCTTTGGGACTAGCTGATGGGCCGGTCCAAGAGACCCAGTACTTC. Amino acids: CASSQALGLADGPVQETQYF.

This chain uses TRBV6-6 with TRBJ1-1, with TRBD1 matching 7 bases. CDR3 length: 15 amino acids. Unmatched junction bases numbered 10, after V lost 7 bases and J lost 2 bases. Germline assignment: CDR1 MNHNY and CDR2 SVGAGI (reference sequence). CDR3 DNA: TGTGCCAGCAAGACCGGGACAGACGCCAACACTGAAGCTTTCTTT. Protein: CASKTGTDANTEAFF.

This clone has more than one count but fewer than ten. This chain joins TRBV5-5 and TRBJ1-2; D is uncertain. Trimming removed 0 bases from V and 8 bases from J, with 11 bases in between. The CDR3 runs 13 residues. Per the germline V gene, CDR1 is SGHKS and CDR2 is YYEKEE (reference sequence). The CDR3 DNA reads TGTGCCAGCAGCTTGGAGCCGGGAATCGGCTACACCTTC. Protein sequence: CASSLEPGIGYTF.

V usage is TRBV11-2 and J usage is TRBJ2-3; 8 positions match TRBD2. CDR1 is SGHAT and CDR2 is FQNNGV in the germline V gene. J was trimmed by 1 base and V by 5 bases; bases with no gene match: 14. The CDR3 has 18 residues. CDR3 region: CASSTLGSGGPGTDTQYF. The CDR3 DNA follows: TGTGCCAGCAGCACCCTCGGGTCGGGGGGGCCGGGCACAGATACGCAGTATTTT.

The chain joins TRBV9 to TRBJ1-5; D is unclear. Per the germline V gene, CDR1 is SGDLS and CDR2 is YYNGEE. The CDR3 is 12 amino acids. The ends were cut back, 9 bases at V and 7 bases at J, with 14 bases in the middle. CDR3: CATVYGRQPQHF. CDR3 in DNA: TGTGCCACCGTCTACGGTCGCCAGCCCCAGCATTTT.